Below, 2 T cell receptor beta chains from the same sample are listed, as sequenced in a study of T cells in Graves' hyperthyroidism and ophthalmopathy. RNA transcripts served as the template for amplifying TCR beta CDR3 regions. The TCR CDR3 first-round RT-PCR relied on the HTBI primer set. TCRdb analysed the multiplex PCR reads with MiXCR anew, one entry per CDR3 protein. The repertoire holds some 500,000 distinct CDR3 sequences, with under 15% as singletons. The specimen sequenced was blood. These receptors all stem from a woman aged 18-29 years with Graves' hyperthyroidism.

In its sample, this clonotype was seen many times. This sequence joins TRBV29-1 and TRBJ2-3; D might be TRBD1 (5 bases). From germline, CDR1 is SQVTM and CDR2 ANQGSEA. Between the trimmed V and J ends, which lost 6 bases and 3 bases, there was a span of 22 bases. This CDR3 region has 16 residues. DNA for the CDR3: TGCAGCGTCTACTGGAACCAGGGAAGGGCGACAGATACGCAGTATTTT. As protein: CSVYWNQGRATDTQYF.

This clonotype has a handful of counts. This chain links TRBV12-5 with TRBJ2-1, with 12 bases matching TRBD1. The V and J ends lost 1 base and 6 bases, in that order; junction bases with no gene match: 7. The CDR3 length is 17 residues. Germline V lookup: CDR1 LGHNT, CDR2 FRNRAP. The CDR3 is CASGLDSGTGGRNEQFF. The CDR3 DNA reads TGTGCTAGTGGTTTGGATTCCGGGACAGGGGGCCGCAATGAGCAGTTCTTC.